These 14 T cell receptor beta chains were all obtained from the same sample, sequenced in a study. One entry per CDR3 protein results from TCRdb running MiXCR on the RT-PCR reads. The sample has around 700,000 distinct CDR3 sequences; approximately 15% are singletons. The sequenced sample was memory CD4+ T cells from blood. These receptors all come from a female donor in good health, serving as a healthy control.

The chain links TRBV20-1 to TRBJ1-2, with D possibly being TRBD1 (5 bases). The length of the CDR3 is 14 residues. V was trimmed by 0 bases and J by 13 bases, leaving 21 bases between them. CDR1 DFQATT and CDR2 SNEGSKA come from the germline V gene (reference sequence). CDR3 loop: CSAREGDRSALFTF. The CDR3 DNA follows: TGCAGTGCTAGAGAGGGGGATAGGTCGGCTCTTTTCACCTTC.

Only a few counts were recorded for this clonotype. J is TRBJ1-4 and V is TRBV12-3 or TRBV12-4; 10 bases line up with TRBD1. The CDR3 is 11 amino acids. V lost 4 bases to trimming and J lost 16 bases; unmatched junction nucleotides: 3. The CDR3 DNA reads TGTGCCAGCAGTTCGGGACAGGGGAGGTTTTTT. Protein product: CASSSGQGRFF.

The sample holds many counts of this clonotype. The chain links TRBV20-1 to TRBJ2-3; D unclear. There are 16 residues in the CDR3. The V gene's germline CDR1 is DFQATT and CDR2 SNEGSKA (reference sequence). Trimming left V 2 bases short and J 1 base short, with 16 bases between. In DNA, the CDR3 is TGCAGTGCTAGACGAGCATCAATTAGGCGCACAGATACGCAGTATTTT. Protein product: CSARRASIRRTDTQYF.

This clonotype has ten or more counts. The chain joins TRBV10-3 to TRBJ2-1; D ambiguous. The V gene lost 10 bases and the J gene lost 6 bases, with 16 bases spanning the gap. CDR1 ENHRY and CDR2 SYGVKD come from the germline V gene. This CDR3 comprises 13 residues. The CDR3 sequence is CATLRPFGNEQFF. In DNA, the CDR3 is TGTGCCACACTCCGCCCATTCGGCAATGAGCAGTTCTTC.

This clonotype was counted at least ten times. The chain carries TRBV10-3 and TRBJ2-5; the match to TRBD1 covers 7 bases. The CDR3 runs 14 residues. The junction had 8 bases not matched to a gene; V was cut back by 7 bases and J by 3 bases. From germline, CDR1 is ENHRY and CDR2 SYGVKD. The CDR3 DNA is TGTGCCATCAACAAAGGGACAGAAAAAGAGACCCAGTACTTC. It codes for CAINKGTEKETQYF.

The chain uses TRBV28 and TRBJ1-5; D is ambiguous. CDR1 and CDR2 (germline): MDHEN, SYDVKM. The CDR3 is made up of 12 amino acids. V was trimmed by 6 bases and J by 5 bases, leaving 8 bases between them. The DNA of the CDR3 is TGTGCCAGCAGCCGAGGGTATCAGCCCCAGCATTTT. Protein: CASSRGYQPQHF.

This clonotype has only a few counts. The chain combines TRBV20-1 with TRBJ2-7, with D maybe TRBD2 (6 bases). Germline loops: CDR1 DFQATT, CDR2 SNEGSKA (reference sequence). Trimming took 0 bases from V and 2 from J, leaving 14 bases between them. The CDR3 consists of 15 residues. In DNA, the CDR3 is TGCAGTGCTAGAGATCCACGGGACTTCACCTACGAGCAGTACTTC. Translated, it gives CSARDPRDFTYEQYF.

This clonotype was counted many times. V and J are TRBV10-3 and TRBJ1-2; tentatively, D is TRBD1 (6 bases). The CDR3 sequence is 14 residues long. Germline lookup yields CDR1 ENHRY and CDR2 SYGVKD. The V end lost 8 bases, the J end lost 0 bases, and 13 bases lay between the germline ends. Here the CDR3 reads CAIGQKETNYGYTF. The DNA of the CDR3 is TGTGCCATCGGACAGAAAGAAACTAACTATGGCTACACCTTC.

This clonotype was counted many times. The genes are TRBV4-3 and TRBJ1-1; the D gene is possibly TRBD1 (5 bases). The V gene's germline CDR1 is LGHNA and CDR2 YSLEER. Trimming removed 0 bases at V and 6 bases at J, with 14 bases between. This CDR3 has 15 amino acids. CDR3: CASSQDRGFDAEAFF. CDR3 sequence (DNA): TGCGCCAGCAGCCAAGATAGGGGTTTCGACGCTGAAGCTTTCTTT.

The gene calls are TRBV6-1 and TRBJ2-6; 7 nucleotides align to TRBD1. There are 18 residues in the CDR3. The J segment lost 4 bases and the V segment lost 6 bases, leaving 15 bases of the junction unmatched. The germline V gene encodes CDR1 MNHNS and CDR2 SASEGT. The CDR3: CASRKNRQGMGGANVLTF. DNA of the CDR3: TGTGCCAGCAGGAAAAACCGACAGGGAATGGGCGGGGCCAACGTCCTGACTTTC.

This clonotype occurred a few times. The chain combines TRBV20-1 with TRBJ2-1, with 9 bases identical to TRBD1. The junction had 9 bases not matched to a gene; V was cut back by 6 bases and J by 9 bases. CDR3 length equals 13 residues. CDR1 is DFQATT, CDR2 SNEGSKA, per germline (reference sequence). Written as DNA, the CDR3 is TGCAGTGCCCCGGGACAGGGATCCAGTGAGCAGTTCTTC. Encoded protein: CSAPGQGSSEQFF.

V gene TRBV7-2 combines with J gene TRBJ1-1, with TRBD1 matching over 7 bases. After removal of 5 bases from V and 5 bases from J, the junction contained 5 bases not matched to a gene. The CDR3 loop spans 13 amino acids. Germline CDR1 SGHTA, CDR2 FQGNSA. CDR3 nucleotide sequence: TGTGCCAGCAGCCTAGGGGGCTGGACTGAAGCTTTCTTT. Translating it yields CASSLGGWTEAFF.

CDR3 bases: TGTGCCAGCTCCCACGAGGCGGAAGAGACCCAGTACTTC. As protein: CASSHEAEETQYF. The chain has TRBV18 and TRBJ2-5; the D is unclear. Per germline, CDR1 KGHSH and CDR2 LQKENI. The CDR3 is 13 amino acids. V lost 6 bases, J lost 3 bases, and 11 bases lay in between.

This clonotype was picked up a small number of times. V is TRBV4-1 and J is TRBJ2-1; 8 nucleotides line up with TRBD2. This CDR3 is 17 amino acids long. The trim removed 0 bases at V and 8 bases at J, leaving 12 bases unmatched. Germline V gives CDR1 MGHRA, CDR2 YSYEKL. The CDR3 spells CASSQEGVASGFYEQFF. CDR3 nucleotides: TGCGCCAGCAGCCAAGAGGGAGTGGCTAGCGGGTTCTATGAGCAGTTCTTC.